This T cell receptor beta chain came from a study of T-cell reconstitution after alpha-beta-depleted transplantation in children. Unique molecular identifiers were incorporated when the TCRbeta library was constructed. TCRdb called the PCR reads again in MiXCR, with one record for every CDR3 protein. The sample gives fewer than 750,000 distinct CDR3 sequences, 25% to 30% of which show up once; about 35% is in the top ten. The ends lost 2 bases at V and 8 bases at J; junction bases unmatched: 3. CDR1 is MNHNY, CDR2 SVGAGI, per germline (reference sequence). This CDR3 is 13 amino acids long. The clonotype comes from a boy in the first two years of life with Wiskott-Aldrich syndrome, due to receive a stem cell transplant. The chain employs TRBV6-6 and TRBJ2-4, with 7 bases matching TRBD1. The sample in question was PBMCs, obtained before TCRalphabeta/CD19-depleted stem cell transplant. CDR3 nucleotides: TGTGCCAGCAGTTACGGACAGGACGACATTCAGTACTTC. This sequence encodes CASSYGQDDIQYF.